The clone carrying this T cell receptor beta chain was observed a handful of times. Its specificity is not known. RNA extraction and reverse transcription yielded cDNA as sequencing template. TCRdb's copy holds only in-frame clones and misses some; the assay was immunoSEQ multiplex PCR. Altogether around 200,000 clones are present, roughly three fifths being singletons, with the ten largest covering around 0.69%. The data are from a study of CD8+ T cells in alopecia areata. Findings of the study overall: Since there was just one nonresponder, nobody can yet say how baseline CD8+ expansion ties to response. Tofacitinib significantly brought down scalp clonality and expanded CD8+ clones among top 100. Compared with normal scalp, lesional scalp had higher clonality and more expanded CD8+ clones.

CDR1 and CDR2 (germline): SQVTM, ANQGSEA. The CDR3 consists of 13 residues. The V segment lost 4 bases and the J segment 5 bases; nucleotides outside the gene matches: 7. Noted treatment: oral pan-JAK inhibitor, 5-10 mg twice daily. The sample consisted of CD4+ T cells sorted from blood, taken at week 4, from a patient treated with tofacitinib. This TCR was sampled from a human donor with alopecia areata. The chain carries TRBV29-1 and TRBJ2-5; 7 nucleotides match TRBD2. The CDR3 region has the DNA TGCAGCGTTGCGGCTAGCGGACCGGAGACCCAGTACTTC. As protein: CSVAASGPETQYF.